This T cell receptor beta chain was sequenced in a study of Ad26.COV2.S vaccination and SARS-CoV-2 variants. About the study: The vaccine Ad26.COV2.S was put into the muscle once, or twice with 56 days between.

As for treatment: roughly 20 received Ad26.COV2.S at low or high dose, single or two shots; about 5 received placebo; per-sample allocation not given. Samples analyzed were those drawn on day 63 after the first vaccine or placebo injection. SARS-CoV-2 spike from the Wuhan strain was encoded by the vaccine, an Ad26 vector. Germline values: CDR1 LGHNA, CDR2 YSLEER. The V gene lost 0 bases and the J gene lost 11 bases, with 17 bases spanning the gap. The CDR3 loop spans 15 amino acids. The method was immunoSEQ multiplex PCR; TCRdb's version includes in-frame clones alone and lacks a portion of them. This table holds 410,000 or so clones, roughly 90% found once.

This chain connects TRBV4-3 to TRBJ2-1, with D perhaps assigned TRBD1 or TRBD2 (6 bases each). Material: peripheral blood, obtained in a trial of Ad26.COV2.S vaccine versus placebo. This clonotype originated in a person between 18 and 65 years old who received the Ad26.COV2.S COVID-19 vaccine or a placebo. Written as DNA, the CDR3 is TGCGCCAGCAGCCAAGACGGGGTCGGGGGCCCAAAGCAGTTCTTC. Residues: CASSQDGVGGPKQFF.